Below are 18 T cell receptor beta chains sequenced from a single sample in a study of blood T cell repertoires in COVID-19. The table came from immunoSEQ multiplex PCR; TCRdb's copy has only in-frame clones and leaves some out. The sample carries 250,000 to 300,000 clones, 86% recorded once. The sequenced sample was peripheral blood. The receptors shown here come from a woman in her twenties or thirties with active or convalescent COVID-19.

CDR3 residues: CASSLSVRRQGGSGNTIYF. In nucleotides, the CDR3 is TGTGCCAGCAGCTTGTCGGTGAGGCGTCAAGGGGGCTCTGGAAACACCATATATTTT. The V gene is TRBV7-8, the J gene TRBJ1-3, with a possible D match to TRBD1 (6 bases). CDR3 length equals 19 residues. Germline V CDR1 and CDR2: SGHVS, FQNEAQ. V gave up 3 bases and J gave up 0 bases, with 21 bases separating them.

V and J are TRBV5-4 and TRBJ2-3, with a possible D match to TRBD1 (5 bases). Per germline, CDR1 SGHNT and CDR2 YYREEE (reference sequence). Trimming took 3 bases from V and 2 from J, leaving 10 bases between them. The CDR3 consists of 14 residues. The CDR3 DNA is TGTGCCAGCAGCTCACCGACAGCCACAGATACGCAGTATTTT. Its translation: CASSSPTATDTQYF.

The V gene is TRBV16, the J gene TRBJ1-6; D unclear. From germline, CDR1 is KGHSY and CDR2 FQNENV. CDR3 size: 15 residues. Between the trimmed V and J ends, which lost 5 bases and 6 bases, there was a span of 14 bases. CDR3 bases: TGTGCCAGCAGCGCCTCGGTCACTACTAATTCACCCCTCCACTTT. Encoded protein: CASSASVTTNSPLHF.

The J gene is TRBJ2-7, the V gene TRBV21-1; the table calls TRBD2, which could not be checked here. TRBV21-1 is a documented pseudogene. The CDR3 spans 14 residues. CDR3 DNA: TGTGCCAGCAGCGACGTAAGGAGAACCTACGAGCAGTACTTC. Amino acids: CASSDVRRTYEQYF.

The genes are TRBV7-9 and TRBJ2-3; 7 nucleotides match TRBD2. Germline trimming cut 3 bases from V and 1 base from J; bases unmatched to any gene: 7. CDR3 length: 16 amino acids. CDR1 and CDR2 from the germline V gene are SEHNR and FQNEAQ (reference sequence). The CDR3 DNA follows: TGTGCCAGCAGCTTCGGTGGGGAGGGAGGCACAGATACGCAGTATTTT. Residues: CASSFGGEGGTDTQYF.

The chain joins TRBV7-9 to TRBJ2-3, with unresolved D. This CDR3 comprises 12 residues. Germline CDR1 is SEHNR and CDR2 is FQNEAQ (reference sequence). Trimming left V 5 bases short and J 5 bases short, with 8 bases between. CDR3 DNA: TGTGCCAGCAGCCCTACCGTAGATACGCAGTATTTT. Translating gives CASSPTVDTQYF.

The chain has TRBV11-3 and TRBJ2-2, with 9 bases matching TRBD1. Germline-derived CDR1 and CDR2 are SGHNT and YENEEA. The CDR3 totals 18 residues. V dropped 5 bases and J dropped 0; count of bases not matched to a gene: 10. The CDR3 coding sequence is TGTGCCAGCAGCCCCCACCAGTGGGACAGGGCGAACACCGGGGAGCTGTTTTTT. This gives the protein CASSPHQWDRANTGELFF.

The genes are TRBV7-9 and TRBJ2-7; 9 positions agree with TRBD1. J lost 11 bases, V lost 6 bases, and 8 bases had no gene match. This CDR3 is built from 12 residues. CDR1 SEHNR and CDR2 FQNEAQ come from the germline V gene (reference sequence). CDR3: CASRTNRGREYF. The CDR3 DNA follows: TGTGCCAGCAGAACAAACAGGGGGCGGGAGTACTTC.

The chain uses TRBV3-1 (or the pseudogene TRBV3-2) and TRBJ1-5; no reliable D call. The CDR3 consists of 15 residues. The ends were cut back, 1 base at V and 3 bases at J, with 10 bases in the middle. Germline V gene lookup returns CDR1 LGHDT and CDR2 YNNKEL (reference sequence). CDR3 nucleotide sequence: TGTGCCAGCAGCCAAGTACTCCCTATCAATCAGCCCCAGCATTTT. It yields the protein CASSQVLPINQPQHF.

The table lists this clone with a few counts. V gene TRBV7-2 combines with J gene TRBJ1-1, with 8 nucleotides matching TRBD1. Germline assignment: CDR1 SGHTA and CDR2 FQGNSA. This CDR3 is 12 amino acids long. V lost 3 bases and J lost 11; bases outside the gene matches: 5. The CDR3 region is CASSFTDRAAFF. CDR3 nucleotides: TGTGCCAGCAGCTTCACGGACAGGGCCGCTTTCTTT.

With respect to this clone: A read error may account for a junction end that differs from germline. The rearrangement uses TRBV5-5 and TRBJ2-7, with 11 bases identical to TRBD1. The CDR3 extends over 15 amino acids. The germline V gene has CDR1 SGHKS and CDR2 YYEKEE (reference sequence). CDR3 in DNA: TGTGCCAGCAGCACCGGACAGGGGGCCTCCAACGAGCAGTACTTC. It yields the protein CASSTGQGASNEQYF.

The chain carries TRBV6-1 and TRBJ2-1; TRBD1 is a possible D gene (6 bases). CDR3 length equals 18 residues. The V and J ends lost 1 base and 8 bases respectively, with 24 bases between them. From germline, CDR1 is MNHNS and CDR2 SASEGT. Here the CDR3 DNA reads TGTGCCAGCAGTGAAGAGCCCCCGGGACATCAACCTCGGGATGAGCAGTTCTTC. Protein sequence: CASSEEPPGHQPRDEQFF.

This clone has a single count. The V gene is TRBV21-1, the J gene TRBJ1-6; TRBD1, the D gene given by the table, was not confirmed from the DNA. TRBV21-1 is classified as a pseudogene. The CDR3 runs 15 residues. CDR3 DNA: TGTGCCAGCAGCACCCAGGGGGCGTGGGATTCACCCCTCCACTTT. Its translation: CASSTQGAWDSPLHF.

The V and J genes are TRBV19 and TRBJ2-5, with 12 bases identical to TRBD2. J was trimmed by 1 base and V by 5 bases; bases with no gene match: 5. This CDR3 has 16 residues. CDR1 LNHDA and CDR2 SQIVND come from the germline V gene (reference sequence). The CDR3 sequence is CASSLTSGGPQETQYF. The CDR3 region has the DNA TGTGCCAGTAGTTTAACTAGCGGGGGGCCCCAAGAGACCCAGTACTTC.

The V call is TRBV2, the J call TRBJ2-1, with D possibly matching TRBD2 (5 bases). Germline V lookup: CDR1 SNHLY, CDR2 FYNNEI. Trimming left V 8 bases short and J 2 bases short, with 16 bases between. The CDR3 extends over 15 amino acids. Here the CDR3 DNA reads TGTGCCAGCGCCGGTCGAGCAGCGGCCTACAATGAGCAGTTCTTC. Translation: CASAGRAAAYNEQFF.

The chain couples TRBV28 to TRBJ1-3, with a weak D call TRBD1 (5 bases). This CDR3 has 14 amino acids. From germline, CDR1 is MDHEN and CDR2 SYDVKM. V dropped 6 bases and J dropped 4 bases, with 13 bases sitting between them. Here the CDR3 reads CASSRRVLGNTIYF. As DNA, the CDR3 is TGTGCCAGCAGCCGCAGGGTTTTAGGAAACACCATATATTTT.

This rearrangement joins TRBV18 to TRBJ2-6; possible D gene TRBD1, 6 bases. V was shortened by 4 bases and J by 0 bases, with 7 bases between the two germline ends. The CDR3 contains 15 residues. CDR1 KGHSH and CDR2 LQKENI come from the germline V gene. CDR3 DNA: TGTGCCAGCTCACGGGACAACTCTGGGGCCAACGTCCTGACTTTC. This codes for CASSRDNSGANVLTF. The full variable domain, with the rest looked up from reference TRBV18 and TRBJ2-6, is NAGVMQNPRHLVRRRGQEARLRCSPMKGHSHVYWYRQLPEEGLKFMVYLQKENIIDESGMPKERFSAEFPKEGPSILRIQQVVRGDSAAYFCASSRDNSGANVLTFGAGSRLTVL.

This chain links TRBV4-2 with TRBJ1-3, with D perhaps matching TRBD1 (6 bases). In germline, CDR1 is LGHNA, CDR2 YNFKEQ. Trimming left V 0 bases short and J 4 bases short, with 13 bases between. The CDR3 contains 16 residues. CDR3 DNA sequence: TGTGCCAGCAGCCAAGAGGTACAGGGTAACGGAAACACCATATATTTT. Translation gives CASSQEVQGNGNTIYF.